Listed below are T cell receptor beta chains from one sample, sequenced in a study of regulatory T cells in long-lasting Graves disease. TCRdb passed the multiplex PCR reads through MiXCR, listing each CDR3 protein once. The sample yields 420,000 or so distinct CDR3 sequences, approximately 16% seen once. These data were also reused for a study on T cells in Graves' hyperthyroidism and ophthalmopathy.

This material consisted of peripheral blood mononuclear cells (PBMCs), taken at new diagnosis, from a patient treated with antithyroid drugs. These receptors all stem from a woman younger than 30 with Graves disease. The CDR3 runs from the conserved cysteine through the conserved F or W. The order of the fields is J gene, V gene, CDR3 protein.

TRBJ2-2	TRBV4-1	CASSHRVGLADYTGELFF
TRBJ2-2	TRBV6-9	CASSYISQGIGELFF
TRBJ2-5	TRBV7-8	CASTALETQYF
TRBJ2-5	TRBV28	CASSEGAGTPQETQYF
TRBJ1-1	TRBV2	CASTRGQGNTEAFF
TRBJ2-3	TRBV14	CASSLRQFTDTQYF
TRBJ2-7	TRBV2	CASSELGTPYEQYF
TRBJ1-1	TRBV11-1	CASSLTGGKAEAFF
TRBJ2-1	TRBV7-7	CASSQWTSGRNEQFF
TRBJ2-3	TRBV28	CASSLSASADTQYF
TRBJ1-6	TRBV28	CASSSPGQGVGSPLHF
TRBJ1-1	TRBV7-6	CASSGTGTGAFF
TRBJ1-2	TRBV4-2	CASSQDRGGFGYTF
TRBJ2-7	TRBV7-9	CASSTLAGGYEQYF
TRBJ2-7	TRBV20-1	CSVAGVPPYEQYF
TRBJ2-3	TRBV7-3	CASSLPGSSGRVGTDTQYF